The entry below describes one T cell receptor beta chain. Its antigen is unidentified. The immunoSEQ assay was v3.0, run at survey level. Target depth was roughly 35,000-55,000 T-cell genomes per sample. Produced via immunoSEQ multiplex PCR; TCRdb's table is partial and in-frame only. The table shows under 30,000 clones, with almost 95% occurring only once. With 2 bases removed from V and 7 bases from J, the gap between germline ends came to 13 bases. Germline CDR1 is SGDLS and CDR2 is YYNGEE. CDR3 length: 15 amino acids. The data are from a study of long-term antiretroviral therapy in people with HIV. The study, taken as a whole, reports: It was observed that HIV repertoires exhibited narrower CDR3 length ranges than controls.

This receptor was obtained from a man in his forties or fifties with HIV. The sequenced sample was unsorted PBMCs, obtained around 7.4 years after starting antiretroviral therapy. The chain combines TRBV9 with TRBJ1-6, with D maybe TRBD1 (6 bases). The CDR3 sequence: CASSVMDSVNSPLHF. The CDR3 DNA sequence: TGTGCCAGCAGCGTCATGGACAGCGTGAATTCACCCCTCCACTTT.